This T cell receptor beta chain was recovered during a study of blood T cell repertoires in COVID-19. About the research overall: Acute and convalescent COVID-19 specimens originated in the United States, Italy and Spain.

This table comes from immunoSEQ multiplex PCR, and its TCRdb copy is limited to in-frame clones, with some not included. The sample holds some 220,000 clones, 75% to 85% seen once. Germline CDR1 SGHRS, CDR2 YFSETQ. CDR3 length: 14 residues. Trimming stripped 1 base from V and 1 base from J, with 8 bases between. The sequenced sample was peripheral blood. V usage is TRBV5-1 and J usage is TRBJ2-5; the D is unclear. The TCR comes from a man aged 50 to 59 with active or convalescent COVID-19. This chain's CDR3 is CASSLRAPQETQYF. Here the CDR3 DNA reads TGCGCCAGCAGCTTGAGAGCCCCCCAAGAGACCCAGTACTTC.